Sequencing of this T cell receptor beta chain was carried out in a study of blood T cell repertoires in COVID-19. Germline V gives CDR1 SEHNR, CDR2 FQNEAQ (reference sequence). The V and J ends lost 4 bases and 0 bases respectively, with 7 bases between them. CDR3 size: 14 residues. Generated by immunoSEQ multiplex PCR, the TCRdb table keeps only in-frame clones and is missing some. The profile shows around 150,000 clones, 75% to 90% of them singletons. Sequencing used peripheral blood. The receptor was isolated from a man in his sixties or seventies with acute or convalescent COVID-19. V gene TRBV7-9 combines with J gene TRBJ1-3, with D possibly TRBD1 on 5 matching bases. CDR3 nucleotides: TGTGCCAGCAGCTCTAGGGGCTCTGGAAACACCATATATTTT. Its translation: CASSSRGSGNTIYF. The full variable domain, with the rest looked up from reference TRBV7-9 and TRBJ1-3, is DTGVSQNPRHKITKRGQNVTFRCDPISEHNRLYWYRQTLGQGPEFLTYFQNEAQLEKSRLLSDRFSAERPKGSFSTLEIQRTEQGDSAMYLCASSSRGSGNTIYFGEGSWLTVV.